The next 10 T cell receptor beta chains were all read from a single sample in a study of blood T cell repertoires in COVID-19 (TCRdb year 2020). The library relied on the immunoSEQ multiplex PCR assay. As stored in TCRdb, this immuneACCESS dataset retains in-frame rearrangements with V and J assigned. A fraction of the clones does not appear; measured against another copy, unresolved V genes explain less than half of the discrepancy, and the remainder lacks a known reason. Across this sample there are about 410,000 clones, with around 86% seen only once. The ten most abundant clones make up 1.4% of the sample. Material: peripheral blood. The source is a woman aged 25 to 39 with active or convalescent COVID-19.

The gene calls are TRBV10-2 and TRBJ2-3; 7 bases agree with TRBD1. The CDR3 contains 13 residues. Germline V CDR1 and CDR2: WSHSY, SAAADI. After removal of 2 bases from V and 4 bases from J, the junction contained 0 bases not matched to a gene. The CDR3 sequence: CASSETGADTQYF. For the CDR3, the DNA is TGCGCCAGCAGTGAGACAGGGGCAGATACGCAGTATTTT.

V and J are TRBV7-2 and TRBJ2-1, with 10 bases lining up with TRBD2. CDR1 is SGHTA, CDR2 FQGNSA, per germline. The V gene end was trimmed by 5 bases and the J gene end by 5 bases; junction bases not matched to a gene: 9. CDR3 length: 16 amino acids. The CDR3 region has the DNA TGTGCCAGCAGCCACCCGCTAGCGGGAGCGAACAATGAGCAGTTCTTC. Protein: CASSHPLAGANNEQFF.

V gene TRBV6-4 combines with J gene TRBJ2-7, with TRBD2 identical over 9 bases. Germline CDR1 and CDR2: MRHNA and SNTAGT. The CDR3 has 13 amino acids. Germline trimming cut 7 bases from V and 6 bases from J; bases unmatched to any gene: 7. As DNA, the CDR3 is TGTGCCAGCACCCGGCGGGGGGGTGGCGAGCAGTACTTC. It translates to CASTRRGGGEQYF.

The chain has TRBV23-1 and TRBJ2-1; D gene uncertain. TRBV23-1 is placed among ORFs of uncertain function. V was cut by 0 bases and J by 8 bases, with 5 bases left in between. The CDR3 runs 12 residues. DNA for the CDR3: TGCGCCAGCAGTCAATCCAGTTATGAGCAGTTCTTC. Its protein is CASSQSSYEQFF.

The chain joins TRBV6-1 to TRBJ1-2, with D unresolved. V was shortened by 1 base and J by 11 bases, with 20 bases between the two germline ends. The CDR3 covers 15 residues. Germline V gene data show CDR1 as MNHNS and CDR2 as SASEGT. The CDR3 nucleotides read TGTGCCAGCAGTGAAGGAGGCTCACTCACTCTGCGTTACACCTTC. The encoded protein is CASSEGGSLTLRYTF.

The V and J genes are TRBV6-1 and TRBJ1-1; D is undetermined. The V gene's germline CDR1 is MNHNS and CDR2 SASEGT. The CDR3 is 16 residues long. With 4 bases removed from V and 0 bases from J, the gap between germline ends came to 15 bases. Written as DNA, the CDR3 is TGTGCCAGCAGTGTACTCGGGAACAATTTGAACACTGAAGCTTTCTTT. Its protein is CASSVLGNNLNTEAFF.

The CDR3 DNA follows: TGTGCCAGCAGAAGAGATAGCAATCAGCCCCAGCATTTT. Residues: CASRRDSNQPQHF. This chain connects TRBV6-6 to TRBJ1-5; D call uncertain. This CDR3 region has 13 residues. The germline CDR1 and CDR2 sequences are MNHNY and SVGAGI (reference sequence). V lost 6 bases, J lost 0 bases, and 6 bases lay in between.

The chain couples TRBV30 to TRBJ2-7; 8 bases are shared with TRBD1. After removal of 0 bases from V and 3 bases from J, the junction contained 4 bases not matched to a gene. Germline CDR1 reads GTSNPN; CDR2 reads SVGIG (reference sequence). The CDR3 length is 14 residues. CDR3 coding DNA: TGTGCCTGGAGTGTAGGGACAGGAATCTACGAGCAGTACTTC. Its translation: CAWSVGTGIYEQYF.

The chain carries TRBV7-6 and TRBJ1-4; 10 bases line up with TRBD1. Germline trimming cut 4 bases from V and 1 base from J; bases unmatched to any gene: 3. Germline-derived CDR1 and CDR2 are SGHVS and FNYEAQ. The CDR3 sequence is 16 residues long. Here the CDR3 reads CASSSGTGETNEKLFF. The CDR3 DNA sequence: TGTGCCAGCAGCTCCGGGACAGGGGAAACTAATGAAAAACTGTTTTTT.

This clone was recorded a few times. This chain links TRBV10-3 with TRBJ1-2; possibly TRBD1 for D (6 bases). Germline V lookup: CDR1 ENHRY, CDR2 SYGVKD. CDR3 length equals 15 residues. The V gene lost 2 bases and the J gene lost 3 bases, with 13 bases spanning the gap. CDR3: CAISERDGQYYGYTF. CDR3 bases: TGTGCCATCAGTGAGAGAGACGGACAGTACTATGGCTACACCTTC.